Below are 25 T cell receptor beta chains sequenced from a single sample in a study of shared clonotypes between healthy human individuals. Naive CD8 populations comprised CD45RO-negative cells positively selected for CCR7, excluding terminally differentiated effector memory CD45RA+ cells. Produced via immunoSEQ multiplex PCR; TCRdb's table is partial and in-frame only. The sample shows some 2,000,000 clones, less than 95% of them seen only once. The sample taken for sequencing was naive CD8+ T cells sorted from blood. The receptors here all came from a young man in good health.

The V call is TRBV5-5, the J call TRBJ1-3; D is uncertain. V gave up 2 bases and J gave up 0 bases, with 6 bases separating them. CDR1 is SGHKS and CDR2 is YYEKEE in the germline V gene (reference sequence). This CDR3 is built from 14 residues. As DNA, the CDR3 is TGTGCCAGCAGCTTCCCGGTCTCTGGAAACACCATATATTTT. Its protein product is CASSFPVSGNTIYF. Variable domain in full (rest from reference TRBV5-5 and TRBJ1-3): DAGVTQSPTHLIKTRGQQVTLRCSPISGHKSVSWYQQVLGQGPQFIFQYYEKEERGRGNFPDRFSARQFPNYSSELNVNALLLGDSALYLCASSFPVSGNTIYFGEGSWLTVV.

V usage is TRBV7-9 and J usage is TRBJ2-1; 10 bases fit TRBD2. The CDR3 consists of 16 residues. Germline V gene data show CDR1 as SEHNR and CDR2 as FQNEAQ (reference sequence). V lost 1 base to trimming and J lost 8 bases; unmatched junction nucleotides: 8. The CDR3 DNA is TGTGCCAGCAGCTTAGAAAGCGGGGGGGCCATCTATGAGCAGTTCTTC. It is translated as CASSLESGGAIYEQFF.

V usage is TRBV29-1 and J usage is TRBJ1-1; 8 bases align to TRBD1. CDR3 length: 11 amino acids. With 8 bases clipped from V and 7 bases from J, the junction kept 6 bases outside the gene matches. Germline V gives CDR1 SQVTM, CDR2 ANQGSEA. The CDR3 sequence: CSIWTGFEAFF. CDR3 sequence (DNA): TGCAGCATCTGGACAGGGTTTGAAGCTTTCTTT.

V is TRBV4-1 and J is TRBJ2-5; 8 bases map to TRBD1. The CDR3 extends over 15 amino acids. The V gene's germline CDR1 is MGHRA and CDR2 YSYEKL. The ends lost 4 bases at V and 1 base at J; junction bases unmatched: 5. The CDR3 here is CASSPRQGPQETQYF. Here the CDR3 DNA reads TGCGCCAGCAGCCCACGACAGGGGCCCCAAGAGACCCAGTACTTC.

The rearrangement uses TRBV10-3 and TRBJ2-7, with 7 bases matching TRBD1. J was trimmed by 5 bases and V by 2 bases; bases with no gene match: 3. The CDR3 has 13 amino acids. Germline V gene data show CDR1 as ENHRY and CDR2 as SYGVKD. The CDR3 nucleotides are TGTGCCATCAGTGAGGACAGGGACAACGAGCAGTACTTC. Protein sequence: CAISEDRDNEQYF.

This sequence joins TRBV6-1 and TRBJ1-2; TRBD1 aligns across 9 bases. This CDR3 has 15 residues. CDR1 is MNHNS, CDR2 SASEGT, per germline. The trim removed 1 base at V and 4 bases at J, leaving 4 bases unmatched. The CDR3 DNA reads TGTGCCAGCAGTGAAGGGACAGGGGATGGCTATGGCTACACCTTC. Translated, it gives CASSEGTGDGYGYTF.

J is TRBJ1-1 and V is TRBV6-1; D is ambiguous. This CDR3 is built from 11 residues. V was pared by 9 bases and J by 4 bases, with 9 bases between. CDR1 and CDR2 (germline): MNHNS, SASEGT. The CDR3 nucleotides read TGTGCCAGTCTTTCCCCCACTGAAGCTTTCTTT. Protein: CASLSPTEAFF.

The chain carries TRBV7-9 and TRBJ2-2, with TRBD2 matching over 8 bases. The CDR3 runs 15 residues. Trimming removed 2 bases from V and 4 bases from J; junction bases left unmatched: 3. Per the germline V gene, CDR1 is SEHNR and CDR2 is FQNEAQ (reference sequence). CDR3 loop: CASSLIAGSTGELFF. In DNA, the CDR3 is TGTGCCAGCAGCTTAATAGCGGGAAGCACCGGGGAGCTGTTTTTT.

The rearrangement uses TRBV29-1 and TRBJ2-7; D is possibly TRBD1 or TRBD2 (5 bases each). This CDR3 is built from 12 residues. Germline V gene data show CDR1 as SQVTM and CDR2 as ANQGSEA. The V and J ends lost 4 bases and 3 bases respectively, with 10 bases between them. This CDR3 reads CSVGDQGYEQYF. The CDR3 DNA reads TGCAGCGTTGGGGACCAGGGCTACGAGCAGTACTTC.

The rearrangement uses TRBV7-8 and TRBJ2-7, with D possibly matching TRBD1 (6 bases). This CDR3 is built from 14 residues. The V end lost 5 bases, the J end lost 5 bases, and 16 bases lay between the germline ends. The germline V gene encodes CDR1 SGHVS and CDR2 FQNEAQ. CDR3 protein: CASSPPGAQDEQYF. DNA for the CDR3: TGTGCCAGCAGCCCACCAGGGGCGCAGGACGAGCAGTACTTC.

The chain is built from TRBV6-4 and TRBJ2-5; the D gene is possibly TRBD2 (5 bases). This CDR3 region has 21 residues. Trimming shortened V by 2 bases and J by 0 bases, and 28 bases separated the two germline ends. Germline CDR1 reads MRHNA; CDR2 reads SNTAGT. The CDR3 DNA reads TGTGCCAGCAGTGACCCGAGGTTGGCAAACCGGGGAAGCTCGTACCAAGAGACCCAGTACTTC. Translation gives CASSDPRLANRGSSYQETQYF.

This clone has only a few counts. The chain couples TRBV7-9 to TRBJ2-7; D is possibly TRBD1 (7 bases). CDR1 is SEHNR, CDR2 FQNEAQ, per germline (reference sequence). V lost 5 bases and J lost 7, with 21 bases in between. The CDR3 has 15 amino acids. CDR3 region: CASSPRGTRTGEQYF. CDR3 coding DNA: TGTGCCAGCAGCCCCAGGGGGACTCGTACGGGGGAGCAGTACTTC.

This clone was seen a single time. This rearrangement joins TRBV7-9 to TRBJ2-3; 11 bases match TRBD2. V was pared by 5 bases and J by 0 bases, with 7 bases of the junction left unmatched. Germline V CDR1 and CDR2: SEHNR, FQNEAQ (reference sequence). This CDR3 contains 17 residues. The CDR3 DNA follows: TGTGCCAGCAGCCGTCTCCTAGCGGGGGGTAGCACAGATACGCAGTATTTT. Amino acids: CASSRLLAGGSTDTQYF.

The V gene is TRBV11-2, the J gene TRBJ1-2; D remains ambiguous. This CDR3 has 16 amino acids. Trimming shortened V by 2 bases and J by 4 bases, and 17 bases separated the two germline ends. Germline values: CDR1 SGHAT, CDR2 FQNNGV. As DNA, the CDR3 is TGTGCCAGCAGCTTAAGCCTCGAGACTCTCCTCTATGGCTACACCTTC. Protein product: CASSLSLETLLYGYTF. Combining the CDR3 with reference TRBV11-2 and TRBJ1-2 gives the whole variable domain EAGVAQSPRYKIIEKRQSVAFWCNPISGHATLYWYQQILGQGPKLLIQFQNNGVVDDSQLPKDRFSAERLKGVDSTLKIQPAKLEDSAVYLCASSLSLETLLYGYTFGSGTRLTVV.

This chain joins TRBV7-2 and TRBJ2-2, with 9 bases that match TRBD2. This CDR3 has 16 amino acids. Germline CDR1 is SGHTA and CDR2 is FQGNSA. V lost 1 base and J lost 5; bases outside the gene matches: 5. CDR3 protein: CASSLVAGGLTGELFF. DNA of the CDR3: TGTGCCAGCAGCTTAGTTGCGGGAGGGTTAACCGGGGAGCTGTTTTTT.

With respect to this clone: Other DNA sequences in this specimen translate into the identical CDR3. The chain carries TRBV27 and TRBJ1-1; 7 bases are a match to TRBD1. The CDR3 has 13 amino acids. The V gene end was trimmed by 3 bases and the J gene end by 6 bases; junction bases not matched to a gene: 4. Germline CDR1 MNHEY, CDR2 SMNVEV (reference sequence). CDR3 in amino acids: CASSLHQGAEAFF. The CDR3 DNA follows: TGTGCCAGCAGTTTGCACCAGGGGGCTGAAGCTTTCTTT.

V usage is TRBV19 and J usage is TRBJ2-3; D unclear. Germline V CDR1 and CDR2: LNHDA, SQIVND (reference sequence). Trimming removed 6 bases at V and 0 bases at J, with 13 bases between. The CDR3 spans 15 residues. The CDR3 DNA is TGTGCCAGTAGACTTACCCTTGCCAGCACAGATACGCAGTATTTT. Translation gives CASRLTLASTDTQYF.

The rearrangement uses TRBV13 and TRBJ1-4, with 8 bases matching TRBD1. The CDR3 totals 17 residues. The V gene end was trimmed by 5 bases and the J gene end by 0 bases; junction bases not matched to a gene: 8. Germline-derived CDR1 and CDR2 are PRHDT and FYEKMQ (reference sequence). The CDR3 protein is CASSAGQGPTTNEKLFF. CDR3 coding DNA: TGTGCCAGCAGCGCCGGACAGGGACCTACAACTAATGAAAAACTGTTTTTT.

This chain links TRBV18 with TRBJ1-4, with 8 positions matching TRBD1. This CDR3 has 15 amino acids. V was pared by 0 bases and J by 7 bases, with 4 bases of the junction left unmatched. Germline V gene sequence: CDR1 KGHSH, CDR2 LQKENI. This chain's CDR3 is CASSPPGQGAEKLFF. The CDR3 nucleotides read TGTGCCAGCTCACCACCAGGGCAGGGGGCTGAAAAACTGTTTTTT.

J is TRBJ2-5 and V is TRBV6-5; TRBD1 agrees at 7 bases. CDR1 and CDR2 (germline): MNHEY, SVGAGI. V shed 6 bases and J 0 bases; nucleotides not matched to a gene: 7. The CDR3 is 15 amino acids. CDR3 sequence: CASSLGQTNQETQYF. In DNA, the CDR3 is TGTGCCAGCAGCTTGGGACAGACAAACCAAGAGACCCAGTACTTC.

J is TRBJ2-2 and V is TRBV10-2; no clear D. Trimming pared 8 bases from V and 0 bases from J, leaving 13 bases between. Germline-derived CDR1 and CDR2 are WSHSY and SAAADI. This CDR3 comprises 15 residues. The CDR3 bases are TGCGCCAGCCAAGGGCGGCAAGCGAACACCGGGGAGCTGTTTTTT. Amino acids: CASQGRQANTGELFF.

For this clone: Other DNA sequences in the sample encode the same CDR3. The V call is TRBV29-1, the J call TRBJ2-2; D uncertain. Germline CDR1 reads SQVTM; CDR2 reads ANQGSEA. The CDR3 extends over 12 amino acids. V was clipped by 3 bases and J by 4 bases, with 6 bases between them. The CDR3 nucleotides read TGCAGCGTTGACCCGGGCACCGGGGAGCTGTTTTTT. Translation: CSVDPGTGELFF.

This clone was counted once. The gene calls are TRBV7-9 and TRBJ2-1; 10 bases line up with TRBD2. The V gene's germline CDR1 is SEHNR and CDR2 FQNEAQ (reference sequence). This CDR3 is built from 16 residues. V trimming: 5 bases; J trimming: 0 bases; junction bases outside the gene matches: 4. The CDR3 DNA sequence: TGTGCCAGCAGCCCCGGGACTAGCGTCTCCTACAATGAGCAGTTCTTC. This codes for CASSPGTSVSYNEQFF.

The J gene is TRBJ1-4, the V gene TRBV5-6; 8 bases fit TRBD1. CDR1 SGHDT and CDR2 YYEEEE come from the germline V gene. CDR3 length: 14 amino acids. V lost 3 bases to trimming and J lost 10 bases; unmatched junction nucleotides: 8. The CDR3 loop is CASSSGGQGGKLFF. The CDR3 DNA reads as TGTGCCAGCAGCTCCGGAGGACAGGGCGGAAAACTGTTTTTT.

The rearrangement links TRBV10-3 to TRBJ1-6, with no clear D. The germline CDR1 and CDR2 sequences are ENHRY and SYGVKD. V was pared by 0 bases and J by 10 bases, with 19 bases between. CDR3 length equals 17 residues. The CDR3 coding sequence is TGTGCCATCAGTGAGTCGCCGACCGAGACCCCACAGTCACCCCTCCACTTT. Translated: CAISESPTETPQSPLHF.